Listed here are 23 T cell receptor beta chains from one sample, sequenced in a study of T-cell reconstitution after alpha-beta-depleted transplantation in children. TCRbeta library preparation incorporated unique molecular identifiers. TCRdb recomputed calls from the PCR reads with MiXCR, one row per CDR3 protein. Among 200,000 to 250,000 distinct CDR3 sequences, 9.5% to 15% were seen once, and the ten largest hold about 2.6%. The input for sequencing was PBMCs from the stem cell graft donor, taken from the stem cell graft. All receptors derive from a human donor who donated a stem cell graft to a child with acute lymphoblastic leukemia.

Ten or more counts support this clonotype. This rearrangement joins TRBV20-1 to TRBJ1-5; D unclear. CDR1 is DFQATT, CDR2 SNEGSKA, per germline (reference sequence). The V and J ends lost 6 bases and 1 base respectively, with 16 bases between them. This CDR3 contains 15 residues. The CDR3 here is CSALAFLGSNQPQHF. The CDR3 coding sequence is TGCAGTGCGCTAGCATTTTTGGGAAGCAATCAGCCCCAGCATTTT.

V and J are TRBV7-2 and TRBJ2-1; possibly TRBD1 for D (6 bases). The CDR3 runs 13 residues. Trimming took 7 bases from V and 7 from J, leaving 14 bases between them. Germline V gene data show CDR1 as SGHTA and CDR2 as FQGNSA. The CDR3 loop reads CASTVQGVNEQFF. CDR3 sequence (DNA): TGTGCCAGCACCGTACAGGGAGTTAATGAGCAGTTCTTC.

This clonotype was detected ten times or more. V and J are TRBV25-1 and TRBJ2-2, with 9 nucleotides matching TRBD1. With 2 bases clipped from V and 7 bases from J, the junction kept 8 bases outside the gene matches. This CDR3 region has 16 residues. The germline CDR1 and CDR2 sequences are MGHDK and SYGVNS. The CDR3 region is CASSEVDRGWNGELFF. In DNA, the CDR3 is TGTGCCAGCAGTGAAGTTGACAGGGGGTGGAACGGGGAGCTGTTTTTT.

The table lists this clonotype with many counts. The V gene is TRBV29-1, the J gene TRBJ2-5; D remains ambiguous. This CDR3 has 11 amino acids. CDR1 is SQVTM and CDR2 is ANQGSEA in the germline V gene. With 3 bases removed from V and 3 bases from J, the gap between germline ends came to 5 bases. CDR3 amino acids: CSVDREETQYF. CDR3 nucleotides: TGCAGCGTTGATAGGGAAGAGACCCAGTACTTC. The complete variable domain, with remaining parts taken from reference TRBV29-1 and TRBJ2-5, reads SAVISQKPSRDICQRGTSLTIQCQVDSQVTMMFWYRQQPGQSLTLIATANQGSEATYESGFVIDKFPISRPNLTFSTLTVSNMSPEDSSIYLCSVDREETQYFGPGTRLLVL.

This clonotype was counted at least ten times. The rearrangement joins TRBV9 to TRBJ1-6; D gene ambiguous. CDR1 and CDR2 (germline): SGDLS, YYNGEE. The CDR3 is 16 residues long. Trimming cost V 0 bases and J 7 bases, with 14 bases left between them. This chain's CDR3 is CASSVVPGPTNSPLHF. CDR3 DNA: TGTGCCAGCAGCGTAGTGCCCGGGCCCACGAATTCACCCCTCCACTTT.

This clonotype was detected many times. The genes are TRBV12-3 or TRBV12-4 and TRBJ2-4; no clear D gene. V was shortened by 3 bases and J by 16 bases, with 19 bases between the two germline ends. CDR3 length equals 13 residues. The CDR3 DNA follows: TGTGCCAGCAGTTTCTCTGGGCCTATTACTGCATACTTC. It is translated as CASSFSGPITAYF.

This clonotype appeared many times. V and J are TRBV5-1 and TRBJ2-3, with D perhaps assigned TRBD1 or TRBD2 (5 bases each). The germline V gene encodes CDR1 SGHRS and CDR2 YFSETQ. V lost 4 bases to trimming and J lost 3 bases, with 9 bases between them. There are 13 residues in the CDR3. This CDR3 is CASSGGPTDTQYF. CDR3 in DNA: TGCGCCAGCAGCGGGGGTCCAACAGATACGCAGTATTTT.

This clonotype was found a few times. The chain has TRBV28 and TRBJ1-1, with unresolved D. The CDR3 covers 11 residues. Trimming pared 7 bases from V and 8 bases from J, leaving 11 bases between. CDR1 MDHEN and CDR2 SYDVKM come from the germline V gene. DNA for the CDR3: TGTGCCAGCACCACCCCCCGCGAAGCTTTCTTT. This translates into CASTTPREAFF.

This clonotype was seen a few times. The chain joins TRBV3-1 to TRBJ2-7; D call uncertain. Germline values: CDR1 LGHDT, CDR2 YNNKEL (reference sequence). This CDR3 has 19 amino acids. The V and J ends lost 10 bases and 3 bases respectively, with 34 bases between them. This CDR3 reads CATSPFDRSGPDKGYEQYF. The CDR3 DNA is TGTGCCACCTCCCCCTTTGACCGTTCAGGCCCAGATAAGGGCTACGAGCAGTACTTC.

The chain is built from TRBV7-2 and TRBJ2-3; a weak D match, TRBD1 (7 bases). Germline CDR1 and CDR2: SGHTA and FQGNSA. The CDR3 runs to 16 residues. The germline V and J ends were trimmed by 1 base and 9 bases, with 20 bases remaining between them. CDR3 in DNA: TGTGCCAGCAGCTTAGTCCAGGGGGGCTCCGGAGGGACGCAGTATTTT. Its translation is CASSLVQGGSGGTQYF.

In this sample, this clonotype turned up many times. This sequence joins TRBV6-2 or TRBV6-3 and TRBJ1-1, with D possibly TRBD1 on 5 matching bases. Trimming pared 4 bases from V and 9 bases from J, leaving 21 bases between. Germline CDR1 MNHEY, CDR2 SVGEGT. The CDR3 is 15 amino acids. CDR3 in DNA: TGTGCCAGCAGTTCCCCAGGGACTTTGGGTTTTAAAGCTTTCTTT. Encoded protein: CASSSPGTLGFKAFF.

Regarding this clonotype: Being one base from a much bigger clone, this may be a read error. This CDR3 is CSARSLAGSSYQQYF. CDR3 nucleotides: TGCAGTGCTAGATCCCTCGCGGGGAGCTCCTACCAGCAGTACTTC. This chain connects TRBV20-1 to TRBJ2-7, with D perhaps TRBD2 (6 bases). This CDR3 contains 15 residues. Per the germline V gene, CDR1 is DFQATT and CDR2 is SNEGSKA (reference sequence).

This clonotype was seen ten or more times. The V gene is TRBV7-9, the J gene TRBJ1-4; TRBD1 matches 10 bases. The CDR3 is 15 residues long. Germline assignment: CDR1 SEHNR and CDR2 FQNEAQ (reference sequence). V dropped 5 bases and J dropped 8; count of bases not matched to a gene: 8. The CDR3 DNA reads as TGTGCCAGCAGCCGGGCGGACAGGGGGGACGAAAAACTGTTTTTT. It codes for CASSRADRGDEKLFF.

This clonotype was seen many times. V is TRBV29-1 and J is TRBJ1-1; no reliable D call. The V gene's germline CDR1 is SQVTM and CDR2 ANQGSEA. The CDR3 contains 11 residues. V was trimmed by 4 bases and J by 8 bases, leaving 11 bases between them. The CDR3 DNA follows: TGCAGCGTTGCTTTGGACCGAGAAGCTTTCTTT. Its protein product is CSVALDREAFF.

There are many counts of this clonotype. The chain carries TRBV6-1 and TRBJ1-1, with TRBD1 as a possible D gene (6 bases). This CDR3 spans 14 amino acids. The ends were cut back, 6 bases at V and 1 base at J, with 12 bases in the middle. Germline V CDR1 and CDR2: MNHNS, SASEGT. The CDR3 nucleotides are TGTGCCAGCAGGCAGATACAGGGGAACACTGAAGCTTTCTTT. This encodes CASRQIQGNTEAFF.

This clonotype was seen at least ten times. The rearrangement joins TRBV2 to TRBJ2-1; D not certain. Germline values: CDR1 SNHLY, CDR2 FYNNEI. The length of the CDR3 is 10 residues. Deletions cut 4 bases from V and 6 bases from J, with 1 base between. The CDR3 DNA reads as TGTGCCAGCAGTGCCAATGAGCAGTTCTTC. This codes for CASSANEQFF. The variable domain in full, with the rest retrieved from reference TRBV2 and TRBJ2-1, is EPEVTQTPSHQVTQMGQEVILRCVPISNHLYFYWYRQILGQKVEFLVSFYNNEISEKSEIFDDQFSVERPDGSNFTLKIRSTKLEDSAMYFCASSANEQFFGPGTRLTVL.

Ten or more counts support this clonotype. The DNA for the CDR3 is TGTGCCATCAGGCCGGGACTAGCGGACAATGAGCAGTTCTTC. It translates to CAIRPGLADNEQFF. This sequence joins TRBV10-3 and TRBJ2-1; 11 nucleotides agree with TRBD2. The CDR3 has 14 amino acids. Germline CDR1 reads ENHRY; CDR2 reads SYGVKD. Unmatched junction bases numbered 3, after V lost 6 bases and J lost 5 bases.

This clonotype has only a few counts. In nucleotides, the CDR3 is TGTGCCAGCAGCTTAGGAACGCGAGGCGAGCAGTACTTC. Its protein is CASSLGTRGEQYF. The chain couples TRBV7-2 to TRBJ2-7, with unresolved D. This CDR3 region has 13 residues. Between the trimmed V and J ends, which lost 1 base and 6 bases, there was a span of 10 bases. Germline CDR1 is SGHTA and CDR2 is FQGNSA.

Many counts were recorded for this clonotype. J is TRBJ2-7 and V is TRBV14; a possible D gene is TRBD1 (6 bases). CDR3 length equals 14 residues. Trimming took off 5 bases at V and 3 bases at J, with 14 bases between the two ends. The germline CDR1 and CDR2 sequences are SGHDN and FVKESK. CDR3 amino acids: CASSRPGALYEQYF. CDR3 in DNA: TGTGCCAGCAGCAGACCAGGGGCCCTCTACGAGCAGTACTTC.

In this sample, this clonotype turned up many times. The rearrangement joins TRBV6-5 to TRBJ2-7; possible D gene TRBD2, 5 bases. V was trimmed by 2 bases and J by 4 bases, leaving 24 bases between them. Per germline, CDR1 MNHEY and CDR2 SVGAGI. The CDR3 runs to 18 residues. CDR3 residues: CASSYRKPYASPAYEQYF. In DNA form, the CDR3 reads TGTGCCAGCAGTTACCGAAAGCCCTACGCTAGCCCCGCGTACGAGCAGTACTTC.

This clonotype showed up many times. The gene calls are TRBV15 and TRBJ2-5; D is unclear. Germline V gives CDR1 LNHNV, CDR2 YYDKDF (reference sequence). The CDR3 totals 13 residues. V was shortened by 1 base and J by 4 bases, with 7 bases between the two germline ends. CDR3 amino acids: CATSRGHGETQYF. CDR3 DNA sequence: TGTGCCACCAGCAGAGGACACGGAGAGACCCAGTACTTC.

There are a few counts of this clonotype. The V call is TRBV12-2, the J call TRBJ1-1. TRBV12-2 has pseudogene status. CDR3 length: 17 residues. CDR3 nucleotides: TGTGCAAGTCGCTTAGAGAGAAGTGGCAGGGAGGGCACTGAAGCTTTCTTT. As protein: CASRLERSGREGTEAFF.

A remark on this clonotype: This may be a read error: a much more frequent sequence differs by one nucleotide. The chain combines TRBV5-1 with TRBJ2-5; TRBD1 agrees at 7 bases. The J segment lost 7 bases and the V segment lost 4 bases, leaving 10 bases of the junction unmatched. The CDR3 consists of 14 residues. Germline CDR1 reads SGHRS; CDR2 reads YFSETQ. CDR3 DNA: TGCGCCAGCAGCCTGGACAGGCAAAATGGGACCCAGTACTTC. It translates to CASSLDRQNGTQYF.